The 10 T cell receptor beta chains below all came from one sample that was sequenced in a study of T cell responses to AZD1222 COVID-19 vaccine. The assay was immunoSEQ multiplex PCR, and TCRdb's table has in-frame clones only and misses some. The sample contains fewer than 120,000 clones, roughly 90% of which appear only once. This sample comprised peripheral blood, obtained 28 days after the second AZD1222 dose. Receptors were obtained from an adult who received the AZD1222 COVID-19 vaccine.

The CDR3: CASSAAGTVLYGYTF. Written as DNA, the CDR3 is TGTGCCAGCAGCGCTGCGGGGACCGTCCTCTATGGCTACACCTTC. The V and J genes are TRBV9 and TRBJ1-2; possibly TRBD1 for D (5 bases). From germline, CDR1 is SGDLS and CDR2 YYNGEE. V shed 3 bases and J shed 4 bases, with 16 bases lying between them. The CDR3 runs 15 residues.

The chain links TRBV5-6 to TRBJ1-1; no definite D call. Trimming took 4 bases from V and 6 from J, leaving 13 bases between them. The CDR3 consists of 13 residues. Germline V gene sequence: CDR1 SGHDT, CDR2 YYEEEE. Here the CDR3 DNA reads TGTGCCAGCAGCCGGCACCAAGGAGCTGAAGCTTTCTTT. Translation gives CASSRHQGAEAFF.

The chain combines TRBV11-2 with TRBJ1-2; 8 positions match TRBD1. CDR3 length equals 20 residues. The J segment lost 0 bases and the V segment lost 0 bases, leaving 15 bases of the junction unmatched. CDR1 and CDR2 from the germline V gene are SGHAT and FQNNGV. CDR3 region: CASSLDLRAGGTLANYGYTF. CDR3 nucleotide sequence: TGTGCCAGCAGCTTAGATCTAAGGGCAGGGGGCACCCTGGCTAACTATGGCTACACCTTC. The full variable domain, rest sourced from reference TRBV11-2 and TRBJ1-2, is EAGVAQSPRYKIIEKRQSVAFWCNPISGHATLYWYQQILGQGPKLLIQFQNNGVVDDSQLPKDRFSAERLKGVDSTLKIQPAKLEDSAVYLCASSLDLRAGGTLANYGYTFGSGTRLTVV.

This clone was recorded once. The rearrangement joins TRBV16 to TRBJ2-7, with D hard to call. This CDR3 spans 15 amino acids. The germline V and J ends were trimmed by 2 bases and 3 bases, with 14 bases remaining between them. The germline V gene has CDR1 KGHSY and CDR2 FQNENV. In DNA form, the CDR3 reads TGTGCCAGCAGCCAAAGTTTTGGGGTGATCTACGAGCAGTACTTC. It yields the protein CASSQSFGVIYEQYF.

This clone was counted between two and nine times. The chain joins TRBV4-2 to TRBJ2-1; 10 positions match TRBD1. The germline gives CDR1 LGHNA, CDR2 YNFKEQ. CDR3 size: 16 residues. Trimming removed 3 bases from V and 7 bases from J; junction bases left unmatched: 9. This CDR3 reads CASSQDPWDRGNEQFF. The CDR3 bases are TGTGCCAGCAGCCAGGATCCTTGGGACAGGGGAAATGAGCAGTTCTTC.

This chain's CDR3 is CASSLARQNYGYTF. The CDR3 DNA sequence: TGTGCCAGCAGCTTGGCCAGGCAGAACTATGGCTACACCTTC. The gene calls are TRBV5-4 and TRBJ1-2, with D unclear. The V gene's germline CDR1 is SGHNT and CDR2 YYREEE (reference sequence). The CDR3 extends over 14 amino acids. Trimming shortened V by 0 bases and J by 2 bases, and 8 bases separated the two germline ends.

The genes are TRBV2 and TRBJ1-5; a possible D gene is TRBD1 (5 bases). This CDR3 comprises 14 residues. With 3 bases removed from V and 4 bases from J, the gap between germline ends came to 10 bases. In germline, CDR1 is SNHLY, CDR2 FYNNEI. CDR3 loop: CASSEATANQPQHF. CDR3 in DNA: TGTGCCAGCAGTGAGGCGACAGCTAATCAGCCCCAGCATTTT.

This sequence joins TRBV7-9 and TRBJ1-2; TRBD1 matches 7 bases. Unmatched junction bases numbered 9, after V lost 6 bases and J lost 5 bases. CDR1 and CDR2 (germline): SEHNR, FQNEAQ (reference sequence). The CDR3 runs to 14 residues. CDR3 sequence: CASSSLPGQYGYTF. The CDR3 DNA sequence: TGTGCCAGCAGTTCTCTCCCGGGACAGTATGGCTACACCTTC.

This clone came up once. V usage is TRBV6-5 and J usage is TRBJ1-2; TRBD1 matches at 8 bases. The CDR3 extends over 11 amino acids. The trim removed 8 bases at V and 5 bases at J, leaving 1 base unmatched. The germline V gene encodes CDR1 MNHEY and CDR2 SVGAGI. In DNA form, the CDR3 reads TGTGCCAGCGGACAGGGTTATGGCTACACCTTC. It yields the protein CASGQGYGYTF.

The chain links TRBV19 to TRBJ1-2; 8 bases agree with TRBD1. The CDR3 runs to 14 residues. Germline V gene lookup returns CDR1 LNHDA and CDR2 SQIVND (reference sequence). The V segment lost 6 bases and the J segment 5 bases; nucleotides outside the gene matches: 8. CDR3 coding DNA: TGTGCCAGTAGCGGCGGACAGGGAGAATATGGCTACACCTTC. This codes for CASSGGQGEYGYTF.